The text below deals with one T cell receptor beta chain. The data stem from a study of blood T cell repertoires in COVID-19. The wider study: Acute and convalescent COVID-19 samples came from the United States, Italy and Spain. T cells, B-cell-depleted T cells, or PBMCs supplied cDNA or gDNA.

The CDR3 spans 13 residues. CDR1 and CDR2 (germline): SGHTA, FQGNSA. Trimming stripped 2 bases from V and 3 bases from J, with 5 bases between. Per the study methods: Amplification from reference gene primers served as the basis for estimated nucleated cell counts. Assay: immunoSEQ multiplex PCR; the TCRdb copy retains only in-frame clones and omits some. V and J calls and clone size are those listed in that table; D and trimming were worked out from the DNA. Of tens of thousands of clones in the sample, around 85% were seen once. The TCR was taken from a human donor in a cohort sampled during active COVID-19. The gene calls are TRBV7-2 and TRBJ2-1; D gene uncertain. Sequencing was done on a sample of peripheral blood. This chain's CDR3 is CASSLFHYNEQFF. CDR3 coding DNA: TGTGCCAGCAGCTTATTTCACTACAATGAGCAGTTCTTC.